The TCR beta chain described here comes from a study of Ad26.COV2.S vaccination and SARS-CoV-2 variants. Measured with immunoSEQ multiplex PCR; TCRdb has only the in-frame clones, and not every one. The profile shows nearly 95,000 clones, approximately 77% of them singletons. The CDR3 is made up of 16 amino acids. Per germline, CDR1 SEHNR and CDR2 FQNEAQ (reference sequence). Trimming removed 4 bases from V and 2 bases from J; junction bases left unmatched: 6. This receptor was obtained from a human donor who had recovered from COVID-19. V and J are TRBV7-9 and TRBJ2-2, with 8 nucleotides matching TRBD1. The source was peripheral blood, collected after recovery from COVID-19. The CDR3 region is CASSSTDRGNTGELFF. The CDR3 coding sequence is TGTGCCAGCAGCTCAACCGACAGGGGTAACACCGGGGAGCTGTTTTTT.